The 25 T cell receptor beta chains below all came from one sample that was sequenced in a study of T cells in Graves' hyperthyroidism and ophthalmopathy. It was RNA transcripts that yielded the amplified TCR beta CDR3 regions. HTBI primers were the set used in a first-round RT-PCR of the TCR CDR3. TCRdb re-derived calls from the multiplex PCR reads in MiXCR, one entry per CDR3 protein. This sample has nearly 600,000 distinct CDR3 sequences, with 12% to 15% found just once. The specimen was blood. These receptors all stem from a young woman with Graves' ophthalmopathy.

This sequence joins TRBV2 and TRBJ2-5; D is unclear. Germline V gene sequence: CDR1 SNHLY, CDR2 FYNNEI. V was pared by 1 base and J by 5 bases, with 8 bases between. The CDR3 sequence is 13 residues long. Here the CDR3 reads CASSEVGSETQYF. The CDR3 nucleotides read TGTGCCAGCAGTGAAGTGGGCTCTGAGACCCAGTACTTC.

This clonotype was detected ten times or more. V is TRBV2 and J is TRBJ1-1, with D tentatively TRBD1 (5 bases). Deletions cut 7 bases from V and 4 bases from J, with 13 bases between. This CDR3 region has 13 residues. Germline-derived CDR1 and CDR2 are SNHLY and FYNNEI. This chain's CDR3 is CASTGGDGTEAFF. The CDR3 DNA follows: TGTGCCAGCACGGGGGGAGACGGCACTGAAGCTTTCTTT.

The table lists this clonotype with many counts. This chain links TRBV12-3 or TRBV12-4 with TRBJ2-6, with unresolved D. V lost 6 bases to trimming and J lost 0 bases, with 6 bases between them. CDR3 size: 14 residues. This chain's CDR3 is CASSSASGANVLTF. The CDR3 nucleotides read TGTGCCAGCAGCTCAGCCTCTGGGGCCAACGTCCTGACTTTC.

This clonotype was picked up many times. This may come from a read error, since a much larger clone is one base off. The chain couples TRBV7-2 to TRBJ2-7; tentative D call: TRBD2 (5 bases). The ends were cut back, 3 bases at V and 0 bases at J, with 6 bases in the middle. The CDR3 loop spans 13 amino acids. From germline, CDR1 is SGHTA and CDR2 FQGNSA. The DNA of the CDR3 is TGTGCCAGCAGCTTTAGCGACTCCTACGAGCAGTACTTC. Its protein product is CASSFSDSYEQYF.

A few counts support this clonotype. The CDR3 bases are TGTGCCAGCAGCCCGGGACAGGGCCTGGAGCAGTACTTC. Amino acids: CASSPGQGLEQYF. This rearrangement joins TRBV12-3 or TRBV12-4 to TRBJ2-7, with TRBD1 matching 9 bases. V lost 6 bases, J lost 7 bases, and 7 bases stayed unmatched. This CDR3 is built from 13 residues.

For this clonotype: A read error may be the cause here, since a much bigger clone is one base away. This chain connects TRBV27 to TRBJ2-7, with D perhaps matching TRBD2 (6 bases). Germline V gene data show CDR1 as MNHEY and CDR2 as SMNVEV (reference sequence). The CDR3 is 16 residues long. Trimming stripped 0 bases from V and 3 bases from J, with 15 bases between. The CDR3 region is CASSLSSGRGIYEQYF. CDR3 DNA: TGTGCCAGCAGTTTATCCTCCGGACGGGGGATCTACGAGCAGTACTTC.

The chain employs TRBV11-2 and TRBJ2-1; 13 bases align to TRBD2. CDR3 length: 17 amino acids. After removal of 3 bases from V and 6 bases from J, the junction contained 8 bases not matched to a gene. Germline CDR1 and CDR2: SGHAT and FQNNGV. CDR3 DNA sequence: TGTGCCAGCAGCTTCCCCCGGACTAGCGGGAGTGGCAATGAGCAGTTCTTC. It encodes CASSFPRTSGSGNEQFF.

This clonotype was counted only a few times. The chain links TRBV6-2 or TRBV6-3 to TRBJ2-3, with D possibly being TRBD1 or TRBD2 (5 bases each). The germline gives CDR1 MNHEY, CDR2 SVGEGT. There are 14 residues in the CDR3. V gave up 7 bases and J gave up 2 bases, with 13 bases separating them. CDR3 sequence reads: CASKVGPYTDTQYF. CDR3 nucleotides: TGTGCCAGCAAAGTGGGACCTTACACAGATACGCAGTATTTT.

This clonotype was recorded many times. The gene calls are TRBV10-3 and TRBJ2-3, with D perhaps given as TRBD1 or TRBD2 (5 bases each). The CDR3 extends over 13 amino acids. Germline V lookup: CDR1 ENHRY, CDR2 SYGVKD. Trimming shortened V by 4 bases and J by 10 bases, and 15 bases separated the two germline ends. The CDR3 loop reads CAISVPGPTAQYF. The CDR3 bases are TGTGCCATCAGTGTCCCGGGACCTACCGCGCAGTATTTT.

This rearrangement joins TRBV3-1 to TRBJ1-1; 8 nucleotides align to TRBD1. Unmatched junction bases numbered 7, after V lost 5 bases and J lost 2 bases. Germline lookup yields CDR1 LGHDT and CDR2 YNNKEL (reference sequence). This CDR3 is 15 amino acids long. The CDR3 is CASSSHTGGNTEAFF. The CDR3, as DNA: TGTGCCAGCAGCTCCCATACAGGGGGTAACACTGAAGCTTTCTTT. The full variable domain, with the rest looked up from reference TRBV3-1 and TRBJ1-1, is DTAVSQTPKYLVTQMGNDKSIKCEQNLGHDTMYWYKQDSKKFLKIMFSYNNKELIINETVPNRFSPKSPDKAHLNLHINSLELGDSAVYFCASSSHTGGNTEAFFGQGTRLTVV.

This clonotype appeared many times. The rearrangement joins TRBV29-1 to TRBJ1-2; D is unresolved. Germline V lookup: CDR1 SQVTM, CDR2 ANQGSEA. V was pared by 0 bases and J by 4 bases, with 9 bases between. The CDR3 loop spans 13 amino acids. The CDR3 spells CSVEDKWGYGYTF. The CDR3 DNA reads as TGCAGCGTTGAAGATAAGTGGGGCTATGGCTACACCTTC. The full variable domain, completed using reference TRBV29-1 and TRBJ1-2, is SAVISQKPSRDICQRGTSLTIQCQVDSQVTMMFWYRQQPGQSLTLIATANQGSEATYESGFVIDKFPISRPNLTFSTLTVSNMSPEDSSIYLCSVEDKWGYGYTFGSGTRLTVV.

This clonotype has at least ten counts. The gene calls are TRBV5-6 and TRBJ2-1, with 8 bases lining up with TRBD2. Germline V lookup: CDR1 SGHDT, CDR2 YYEEEE. V shed 2 bases, J shed 6 bases, and the junction held 7 bases outside the gene matches. This CDR3 comprises 15 residues. The DNA for the CDR3 is TGTGCCAGCAGCTTTGGAGGACTAGCCTTCAATGAGCAGTTCTTC. It translates to CASSFGGLAFNEQFF. Full variable domain (outside the CDR3, taken from reference TRBV5-6 and TRBJ2-1): DAGVTQSPTHLIKTRGQQVTLRCSPKSGHDTVSWYQQALGQGPQFIFQYYEEEERQRGNFPDRFSGHQFPNYSSELNVNALLLGDSALYLCASSFGGLAFNEQFFGPGTRLTVL.

This clonotype showed up just once. The chain couples TRBV4-2 to TRBJ1-2; no reliable D call. Trimming stripped 0 bases from V and 6 bases from J, with 17 bases between. The germline V gene has CDR1 LGHNA and CDR2 YNFKEQ. This CDR3 region has 16 residues. This CDR3 reads CASSQELTRKTNGYTF. Here the CDR3 DNA reads TGTGCCAGCAGCCAAGAACTGACAAGGAAAACCAATGGCTACACCTTC.

This clonotype was picked up many times. This chain joins TRBV27 and TRBJ2-2, with a tentative D call TRBD2 (7 bases). The CDR3 has 15 amino acids. The V gene lost 7 bases and the J gene lost 3 bases, with 15 bases spanning the gap. Germline V gene lookup returns CDR1 MNHEY and CDR2 SMNVEV (reference sequence). The CDR3 nucleotides are TGTGCCAGCAAAACTCGCGGGGGCTACACCGGGGAGCTGTTTTTT. This codes for CASKTRGGYTGELFF.

In its sample, this clonotype was seen many times. CDR3: CASTFREGADTQYF. The CDR3 nucleotides are TGTGCCAGCACCTTCCGTGAGGGGGCAGATACGCAGTATTTT. The chain combines TRBV5-8 with TRBJ2-3; tentative D call: TRBD1 (6 bases). The germline V gene has CDR1 SGHTS and CDR2 YDEGEE. The CDR3 contains 14 residues. Trimming shortened V by 6 bases and J by 4 bases, and 15 bases separated the two germline ends. The complete variable domain, with remaining parts taken from reference TRBV5-8 and TRBJ2-3, reads EAGVTQSPTHLIKTRGQQATLRCSPISGHTSVYWYQQALGLGLQFLLWYDEGEERNRGNFPPRFSGRQFPNYSSELNVNALELEDSALYLCASTFREGADTQYFGPGTRLTVL.

Many counts were recorded for this clonotype. The chain carries TRBV30 and TRBJ1-2, with a tentative D call TRBD1 (6 bases). CDR1 and CDR2 (germline): GTSNPN, SVGIG (reference sequence). This CDR3 spans 13 amino acids. V was shortened by 3 bases and J by 4 bases, with 12 bases between the two germline ends. The CDR3 nucleotides are TGTGCCTGGAGCTTACAGGGAAGCTATGGCTACACCTTC. Amino acids: CAWSLQGSYGYTF.

This clonotype was counted ten times or more. The CDR3 nucleotides are TGTGCCAGCAGCTTAGGGCCCCAAGAGACCCAGTACTTC. Translating it yields CASSLGPQETQYF. This chain uses TRBV7-3 with TRBJ2-5; unclear D gene. The ends were cut back, 2 bases at V and 1 base at J, with 5 bases in the middle. From germline, CDR1 is SGHTA and CDR2 FQGTGA. CDR3 size: 13 residues.

V usage is TRBV27 and J usage is TRBJ1-2; 7 nucleotides match TRBD1. The germline V gene encodes CDR1 MNHEY and CDR2 SMNVEV (reference sequence). The CDR3 totals 15 residues. Unmatched junction bases numbered 13, after V lost 8 bases and J lost 4 bases. The CDR3 here is CASRQTVAGGYGYTF. The CDR3 coding sequence is TGTGCCAGCCGCCAGACGGTGGCAGGGGGCTATGGCTACACCTTC.

This clonotype was recorded at least ten times. The chain recombines TRBV12-5 with TRBJ1-1; maybe TRBD1 (5 bases). Trimming took 3 bases from V and 1 from J, leaving 9 bases between them. The CDR3 spans 14 residues. CDR1 LGHNT and CDR2 FRNRAP come from the germline V gene. This CDR3 is CASGFSTGNTEAFF. For the CDR3, the DNA is TGTGCTAGTGGTTTCTCAACAGGGAACACTGAAGCTTTCTTT.

This clonotype was recorded a few times. The V gene is TRBV9, the J gene TRBJ2-1; 10 nucleotides line up with TRBD2. The V gene's germline CDR1 is SGDLS and CDR2 YYNGEE. V gave up 7 bases and J gave up 0 bases; unmatched junction bases: 19. There are 20 residues in the CDR3. The CDR3 DNA is TGTGCCAGCTCACCACCGGCTAGCGGGAGTCTTAGGAGCTCCTACAATGAGCAGTTCTTC. Protein sequence: CASSPPASGSLRSSYNEQFF.

This clonotype was detected ten times or more. The chain couples TRBV15 to TRBJ2-3, with 8 bases fitting TRBD2. The CDR3 loop spans 17 amino acids. V lost 0 bases and J lost 4; bases outside the gene matches: 9. The germline CDR1 and CDR2 sequences are LNHNV and YYDKDF (reference sequence). CDR3 nucleotide sequence: TGTGCCACCAGCAGAGATCATGCACTAGCGGACCCAGATACGCAGTATTTT. Its protein product is CATSRDHALADPDTQYF.

This chain joins TRBV9 and TRBJ2-1; 8 bases map to TRBD2. The length of the CDR3 is 15 residues. Germline assignment: CDR1 SGDLS and CDR2 YYNGEE. Trimming cost V 4 bases and J 7 bases; bases outside gene matches: 10. DNA of the CDR3: TGTGCCAGCAGCTCCTCGGGAGGGACTGGGAATGAGCAGTTCTTC. It is translated as CASSSSGGTGNEQFF. The full variable domain, in which reference TRBV9 and TRBJ2-1 provide the parts outside the CDR3, is DSGVTQTPKHLITATGQRVTLRCSPRSGDLSVYWYQQSLDQGLQFLIQYYNGEERAKGNILERFSAQQFPDLHSELNLSSLELGDSALYFCASSSSGGTGNEQFFGPGTRLTVL.

This clonotype was recorded at least ten times. The DNA for the CDR3 is TGTGCCAGCAGTTTTACGGGACAGGCGACCAAAAACATTCAGTACTTC. Amino acids: CASSFTGQATKNIQYF. V and J are TRBV28 and TRBJ2-4; 8 bases fit TRBD1. Germline lookup yields CDR1 MDHEN and CDR2 SYDVKM. The ends lost 3 bases at V and 2 bases at J; junction bases unmatched: 6. This CDR3 contains 16 residues.

V is TRBV6-1 and J is TRBJ2-1; a weak D match, TRBD1 (6 bases). Trimming took 6 bases from V and 8 from J, leaving 11 bases between them. From germline, CDR1 is MNHNS and CDR2 SASEGT. There are 12 residues in the CDR3. The CDR3 loop reads CASRTRGYEQFF. In nucleotides, the CDR3 is TGTGCCAGCAGGACCAGGGGATATGAGCAGTTCTTC.

As concerns this clonotype: Given a much more abundant clone one base away, this may be a read error. The J gene is TRBJ2-7, the V gene TRBV19, with unresolved D. Germline V lookup: CDR1 LNHDA, CDR2 SQIVND (reference sequence). CDR3 size: 15 residues. DNA for the CDR3: TGTGCCGGTAGTATGCCTGGGGTTGGTTCCTACGAGCAGTACTTC. This codes for CAGSMPGVGSYEQYF.